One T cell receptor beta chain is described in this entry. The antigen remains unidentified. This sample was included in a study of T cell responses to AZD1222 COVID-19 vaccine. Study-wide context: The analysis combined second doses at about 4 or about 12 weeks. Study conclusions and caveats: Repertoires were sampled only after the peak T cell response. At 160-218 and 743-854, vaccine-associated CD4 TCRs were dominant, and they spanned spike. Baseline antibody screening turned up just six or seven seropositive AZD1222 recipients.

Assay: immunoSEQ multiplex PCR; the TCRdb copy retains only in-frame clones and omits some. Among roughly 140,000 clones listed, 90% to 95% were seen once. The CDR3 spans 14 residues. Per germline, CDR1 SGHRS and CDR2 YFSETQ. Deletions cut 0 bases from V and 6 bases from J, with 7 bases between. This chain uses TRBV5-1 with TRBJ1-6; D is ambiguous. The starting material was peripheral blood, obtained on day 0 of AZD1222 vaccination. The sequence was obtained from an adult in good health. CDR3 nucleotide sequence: TGCGCCAGCAGCTTGGGGCAGGTTAATTCACCCCTCCACTTT. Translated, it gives CASSLGQVNSPLHF.